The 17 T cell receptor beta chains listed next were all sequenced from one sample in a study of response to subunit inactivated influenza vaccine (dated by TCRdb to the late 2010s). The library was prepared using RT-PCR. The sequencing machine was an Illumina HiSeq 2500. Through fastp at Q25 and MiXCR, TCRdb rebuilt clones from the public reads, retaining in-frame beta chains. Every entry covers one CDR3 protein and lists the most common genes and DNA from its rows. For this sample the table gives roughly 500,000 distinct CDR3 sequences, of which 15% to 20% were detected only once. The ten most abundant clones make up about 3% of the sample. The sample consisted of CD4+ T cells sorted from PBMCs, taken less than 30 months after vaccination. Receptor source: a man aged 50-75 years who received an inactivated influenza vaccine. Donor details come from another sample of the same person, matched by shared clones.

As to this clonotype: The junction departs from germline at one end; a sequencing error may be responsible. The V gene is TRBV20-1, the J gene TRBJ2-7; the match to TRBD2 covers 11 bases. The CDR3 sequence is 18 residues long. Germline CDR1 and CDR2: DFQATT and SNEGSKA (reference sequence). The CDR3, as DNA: TGCTGTGCGCCACGGGCTAGCGGGAGGCACAGAAGTTCCTACGAGCAGTACTTC. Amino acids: CCAPRASGRHRSSYEQYF.

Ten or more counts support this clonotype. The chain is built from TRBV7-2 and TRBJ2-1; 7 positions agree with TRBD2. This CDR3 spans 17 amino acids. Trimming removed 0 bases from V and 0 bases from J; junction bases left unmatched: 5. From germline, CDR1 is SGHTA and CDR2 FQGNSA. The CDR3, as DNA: TGTGCCAGCAGCTTAGCTGGCGGGAGAGGCTCCTACAATGAGCAGTTCTTC. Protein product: CASSLAGGRGSYNEQFF. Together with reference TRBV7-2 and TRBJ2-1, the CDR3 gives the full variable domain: GAGVSQSPSNKVTEKGKDVELRCDPISGHTALYWYRQSLGQGLEFLIYFQGNSAPDKSGLPSDRFSAERTGGSVSTLTIQRTQQEDSAVYLCASSLAGGRGSYNEQFFGPGTRLTVL.

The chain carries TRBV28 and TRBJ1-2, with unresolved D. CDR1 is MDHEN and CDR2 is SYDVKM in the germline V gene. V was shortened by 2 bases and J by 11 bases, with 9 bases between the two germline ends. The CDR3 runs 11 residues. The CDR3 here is CASSLRREYTF. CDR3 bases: TGTGCCAGCAGTTTACGCAGAGAATACACCTTC.

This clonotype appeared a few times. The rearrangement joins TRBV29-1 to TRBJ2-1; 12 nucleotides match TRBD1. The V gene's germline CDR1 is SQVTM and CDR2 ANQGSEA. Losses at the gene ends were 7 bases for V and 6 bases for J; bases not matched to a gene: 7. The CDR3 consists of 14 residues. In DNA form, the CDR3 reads TGCAGCGCTGCCGGGACAGGGGGCTTCAATGAGCAGTTCTTC. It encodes CSAAGTGGFNEQFF.

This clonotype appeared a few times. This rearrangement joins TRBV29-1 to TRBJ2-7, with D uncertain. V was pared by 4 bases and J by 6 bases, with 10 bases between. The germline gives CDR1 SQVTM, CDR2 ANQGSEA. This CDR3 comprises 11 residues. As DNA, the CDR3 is TGCAGCGTTGGTTCGTTAAGCGAGCAGTACTTC. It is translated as CSVGSLSEQYF.

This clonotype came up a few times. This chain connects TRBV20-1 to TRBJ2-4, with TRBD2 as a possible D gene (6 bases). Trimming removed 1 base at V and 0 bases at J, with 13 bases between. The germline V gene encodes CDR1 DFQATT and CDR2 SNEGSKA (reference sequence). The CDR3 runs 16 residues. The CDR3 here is CSARVGLAVAKNIQYF. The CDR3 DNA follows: TGCAGTGCTAGAGTCGGGTTAGCGGTAGCCAAAAACATTCAGTACTTC.

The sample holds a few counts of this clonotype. CDR3: CASRPGPGNTGELFF. The CDR3 nucleotides read TGTGCCAGCAGACCGGGACCCGGGAACACCGGGGAGCTGTTTTTT. V gene TRBV7-9 combines with J gene TRBJ2-2, with D perhaps given as TRBD1 or TRBD2 (5 bases each). The length of the CDR3 is 15 residues. Germline V lookup: CDR1 SEHNR, CDR2 FQNEAQ (reference sequence). V shed 6 bases and J shed 1 base, with 12 bases lying between them.

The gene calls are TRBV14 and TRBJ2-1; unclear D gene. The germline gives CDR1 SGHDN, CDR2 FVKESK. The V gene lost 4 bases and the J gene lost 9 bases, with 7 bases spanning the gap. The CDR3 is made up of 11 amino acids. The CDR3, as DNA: TGTGCCAGCAGCCTCGCTATTGAGCAGTTCTTC. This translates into CASSLAIEQFF.

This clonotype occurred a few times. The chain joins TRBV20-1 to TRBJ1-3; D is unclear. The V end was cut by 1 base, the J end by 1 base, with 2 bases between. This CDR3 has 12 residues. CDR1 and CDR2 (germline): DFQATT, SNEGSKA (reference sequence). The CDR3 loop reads CSARASGNTIYF. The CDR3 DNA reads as TGCAGTGCTAGAGCTTCTGGAAACACCATATATTTT.

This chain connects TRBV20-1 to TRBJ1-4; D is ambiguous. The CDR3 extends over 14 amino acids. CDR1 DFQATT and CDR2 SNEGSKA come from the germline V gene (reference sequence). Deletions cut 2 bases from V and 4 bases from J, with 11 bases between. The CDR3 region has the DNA TGCAGTGCTAGAAGAGGAATTGATAATGAAAAACTGTTTTTT. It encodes CSARRGIDNEKLFF.

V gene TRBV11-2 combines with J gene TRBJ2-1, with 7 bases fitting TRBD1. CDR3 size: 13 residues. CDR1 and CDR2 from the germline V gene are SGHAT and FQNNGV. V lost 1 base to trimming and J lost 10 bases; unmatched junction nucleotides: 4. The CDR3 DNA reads TGTGCCAGCAGCTTAGTAGACAGGGCAGAGCAGTTCTTC. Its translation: CASSLVDRAEQFF.

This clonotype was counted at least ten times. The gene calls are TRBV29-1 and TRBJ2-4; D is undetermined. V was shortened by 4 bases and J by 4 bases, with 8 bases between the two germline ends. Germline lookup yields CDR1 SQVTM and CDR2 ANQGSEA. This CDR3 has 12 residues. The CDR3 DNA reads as TGCAGCGTTGGTCCGGAGAAAAACATTCAGTACTTC. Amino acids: CSVGPEKNIQYF.

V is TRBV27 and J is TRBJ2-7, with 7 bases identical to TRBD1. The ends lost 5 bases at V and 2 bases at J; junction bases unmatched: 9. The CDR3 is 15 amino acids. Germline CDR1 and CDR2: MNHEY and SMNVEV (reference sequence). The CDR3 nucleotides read TGTGCCAGCAGTCCCTACCCGGGACAGACCTACGAGCAGTACTTC. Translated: CASSPYPGQTYEQYF.

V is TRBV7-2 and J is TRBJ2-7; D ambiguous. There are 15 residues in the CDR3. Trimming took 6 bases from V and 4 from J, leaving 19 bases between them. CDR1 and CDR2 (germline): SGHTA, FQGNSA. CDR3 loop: CASRGFGDPKYEQYF. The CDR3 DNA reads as TGTGCCAGCAGGGGATTTGGGGATCCCAAATACGAGCAGTACTTC.

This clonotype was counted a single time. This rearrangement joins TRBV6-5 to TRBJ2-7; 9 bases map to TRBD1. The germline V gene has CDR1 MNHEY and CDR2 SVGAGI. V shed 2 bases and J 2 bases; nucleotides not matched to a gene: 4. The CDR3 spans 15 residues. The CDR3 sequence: CASSYTGGSPYEQYF. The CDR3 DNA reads TGTGCCAGCAGTTACACAGGGGGCTCCCCCTACGAGCAGTACTTC.

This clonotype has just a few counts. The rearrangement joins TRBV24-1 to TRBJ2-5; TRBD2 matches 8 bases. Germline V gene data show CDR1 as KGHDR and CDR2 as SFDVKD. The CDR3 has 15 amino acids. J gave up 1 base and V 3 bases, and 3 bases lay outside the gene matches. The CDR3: CATSDLSGGQETQYF. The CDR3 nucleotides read TGTGCCACCAGTGATCTAAGCGGGGGCCAAGAGACCCAGTACTTC.

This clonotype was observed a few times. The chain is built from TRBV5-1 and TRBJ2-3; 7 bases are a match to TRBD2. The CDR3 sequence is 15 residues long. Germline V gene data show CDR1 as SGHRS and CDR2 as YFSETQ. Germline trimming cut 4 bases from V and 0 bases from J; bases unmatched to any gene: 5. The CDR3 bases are TGCGCCAGCAGCGGAAGCGGGGATAGCACAGATACGCAGTATTTT. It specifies CASSGSGDSTDTQYF.